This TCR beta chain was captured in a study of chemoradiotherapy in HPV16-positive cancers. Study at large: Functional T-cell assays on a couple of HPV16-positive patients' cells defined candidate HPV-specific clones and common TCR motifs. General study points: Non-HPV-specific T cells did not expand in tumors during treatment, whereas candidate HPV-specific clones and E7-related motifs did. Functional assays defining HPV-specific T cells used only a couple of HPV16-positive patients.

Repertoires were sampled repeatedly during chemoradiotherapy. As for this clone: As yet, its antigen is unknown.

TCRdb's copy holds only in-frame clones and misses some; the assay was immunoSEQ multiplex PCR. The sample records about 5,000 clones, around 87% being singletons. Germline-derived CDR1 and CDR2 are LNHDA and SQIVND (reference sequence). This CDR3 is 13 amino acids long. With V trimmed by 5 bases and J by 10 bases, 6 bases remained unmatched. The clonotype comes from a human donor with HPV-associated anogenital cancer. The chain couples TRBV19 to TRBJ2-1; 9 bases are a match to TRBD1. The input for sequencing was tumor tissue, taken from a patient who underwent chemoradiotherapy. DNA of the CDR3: TGTGCCAGTAGTTTGACAGGGGGTGACGAGCAGTTCTTC. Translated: CASSLTGGDEQFF.